This note documents a single T cell receptor beta chain sequence. The antigen this receptor binds is unknown. The record has no base qualities; no much larger clone is one base away. Receptor amplification or capture employed PCR. Sequenced using a NextSeq 500. Bulk TCR libraries were made following a previously described method, with the TCR primers given in Table S5. Total RNA was purified with the Qiagen AllPrep DNA/RNA kit. Reads from multiple sequencing runs of the same library were pooled before analysis. The source study handled its data this way. Reads were retained only if an exact TCR constant sequence was present, and the retained reads were trimmed to 150 nt and grouped according to their 12-nt molecular barcodes. Reads in each barcode group were sub-clustered using a 15% Levenshtein threshold, and a quality-weighted consensus sequence was built for each RNA molecule. Non-functional sequences were excluded, and lower-count sequences lying one edit away from another sequence were also excluded. Based on a fit of two negative binomial distributions, barcode sub-clusters having less than 20% of the maximum read count were discarded. TCRdb passed the public sequencing reads through fastp at Q25 and MiXCR, retaining productive beta sequences. Each entry merges the rows of one CDR3 protein and shows their most common DNA and genes. TCRdb, not the authors, supplied the V and J calls. The sample includes approximately 630,000 distinct CDR3 sequences, with about 25% observed a single time. The top ten clones comprise about 0.78% of the sample.

Trimming costs V 2 bases and J 2 bases, and their ends lie 10 bases apart. From a lookup of the germline V gene, CDR1 and CDR2 are MNHEY and SVGEGT. Spanning cysteine to phenylalanine, the CDR3 consists of 15 amino acids. The only DNA kept is the CDR3, 45 bases in frame from the first base. Libraries of naive CD8 T cells were built from anywhere between about 17,000 and 1,000,000 sorted cells, with 10%, 30% or 50% of the purified RNA used. Naive CD8 T cells were FACS-sorted as CD8+CD4-CCR7+CD45RA+ on a BD FACSAria II into RLT Plus buffer. Detection sensitivity was tested by spiking Jurkat RNA equal to 9 to 10 TCR copies' worth into samples containing roughly 19,000-1,000,000 naive CD8 T cells. CD8 T cells were enriched with RosetteSep CD8+ T Cell Enrichment Cocktail and Ficoll-Paque, followed by ACK red cell lysis. This sample was included in a study of molecular identifiers for immune sequencing clone quantification (dated by TCRdb to between 2018 and 2020). Study-wide context: In a replicate experiment, RNA from roughly 21,000 or 96,000 naive CD8 T cells was split into five aliquots, four of which were sequenced. The study was a methods study using CD8 T cells to benchmark molecular-identifier clustering-based TCR repertoire sequencing (MIDCIRS) and TCR RNA copy counting.

Study-wide findings and limitations: Even against a background of about a million naive CD8 T cells, spiked-in Jurkat TCR RNA amounting to a single cell's worth was reported to be detectable. In CMV-specific effector cells, over 98% of molecules were held by clones above 20 RNA copies, whereas under 1% of molecules were held by such clones in naive cells. Modeling indicated around 3 TCR RNA copies recovered per cell, compared with about 9.4 by digital PCR, which implies a capture efficiency of approximately 30%. The naive libraries included spiked-in Jurkat TCR RNA (roughly 9 copies' worth), and this RNA is not part of the donor repertoire. When barcode sub-clustering was left out, chimeric consensus sequences inflated TCR diversity, with chimeras reaching as high as 47%. Highly expanded clone sizes could be underestimated because identical TCR molecules may share a barcode.

This clonotype was sampled from a human donor in good health. Some libraries in this study had Jurkat cell RNA spiked in. The sample taken for sequencing was naive CD8+ T cells from blood, with Jurkat cell RNA spiked in. Interpreted using the paper, the cell subset or site label stands for: FACS-sorted CD8+CD4-CCR7+CD45RA+ naive T cells. The chain uses TRBV6-2 or TRBV6-3 and TRBJ1-5; the D segment cannot be called with confidence. This receptor has the CDR3 CASSYGRWGNQPQHF. Read as DNA, the sequence is TGTGCCAGCAGTTACGGGCGGTGGGGCAATCAGCCCCAGCATTTT.